Detailed here is one TCR beta chain. No cognate antigen has been identified for it. One junction end does not reproduce the germline sequence, and a read error may be involved. The sample comes from a study of CD8+CD57+ T cells in acquired aplastic anemia (dated by TCRdb to the late 2010s). About the full investigation: On average, sorted CD4+ and CD8+ cells yielded approximately 3 ug of extracted DNA, with a range of roughly 0.17 to 30 ug. An average of approximately 10 million reads for CD4+ cells and approximately 11 million reads for CD8+ cells was obtained from healthy donor samples.

General findings and caveats noted by the study authors: Roughly 30 CD8+ CDR3 sequences were found to be shared between patients and controls, but these sequences appeared to be highly expressed in patients and within the immunodominant clones of the patients. Patients and healthy controls showed no significant difference in CD8+ Simpson's diversity (P=0.060).

TCR beta VDJ combination and CDR3 sequence profiling used genomic DNA as the template. TCR repertoire sequencing was run on an Illumina HiSeq 2000. Processing in the source paper ran as follows. TRBV/TRBJ rearrangement plots, CDR3 size and DJ length profiles, and Simpson's diversity index were used to evaluate the repertoires. The immunodominant clone was defined as the most abundant DNA sequence in deep sequencing data. CDR3 amino acid sequences were checked for sharing across subjects and were also compared against the VDJdb database and published repertoires. Using fastp trimming at Q25 and MiXCR clonotype assembly, TCRdb reanalyzed the public sequencing data and kept in-frame beta chains. Every entry covers one CDR3 protein and lists the most common genes and DNA from its rows. The V and J calls shown here were made by TCRdb, not taken from the authors' results. The sample data list approximately 170,000 distinct CDR3 sequences, and 55% to 75% of these were observed just once. The top ten clones comprise under 50% of the sample.

In the study, sorted CD4+ and CD8+ blood T cells from patients with severe aplastic anemia and from healthy subjects underwent deep sequencing of TCR repertoires. Ficoll-Paque density gradient centrifugation was used to isolate peripheral blood mononuclear cells. Before DNA extraction, CD4+ and CD8+ T cells were sorted by FACS or by magnetic beads. The CDR3, cysteine through phenylalanine, is 16 amino acids long. Solely the CDR3 DNA is kept, with 48 bases framed from the first base. The germline V gene yields LGHNA for CDR1 and YNFKEQ for CDR2. Sequencing input: sorted CD4+, CD8+, or CD8+CD57+ T cells (not recorded which) from PBMCs. In this chain, TRBV4-2 is recombined with TRBJ2-3; 7 junctional bases match TRBD2. The clonotype was recovered from a human donor in good health. The sequenced DNA: TGTGCCAGCAGCCAAGAAGGGAGGGGAAGCACAGATACGCAGTCTTTT. This encodes CASSQEGRGSTDTQSF.